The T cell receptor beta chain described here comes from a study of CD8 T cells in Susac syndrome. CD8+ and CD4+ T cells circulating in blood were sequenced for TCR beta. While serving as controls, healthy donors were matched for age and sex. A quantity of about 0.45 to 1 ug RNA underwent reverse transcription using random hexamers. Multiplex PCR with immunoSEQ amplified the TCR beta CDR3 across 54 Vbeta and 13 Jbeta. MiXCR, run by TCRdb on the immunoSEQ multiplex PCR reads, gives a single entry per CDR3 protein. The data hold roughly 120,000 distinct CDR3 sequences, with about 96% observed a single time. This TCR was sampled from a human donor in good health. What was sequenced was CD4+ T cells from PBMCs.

The CDR3, as DNA: TGCAGCGTTCGTTCCGGGATCGAGACCCAGTACTTC. It is translated as CSVRSGIETQYF. V is TRBV29-1 and J is TRBJ2-5, with D possibly matching TRBD2 (5 bases). The CDR3 contains 12 residues. Trimming shortened V by 5 bases and J by 5 bases, and 12 bases separated the two germline ends. Germline lookup yields CDR1 SQVTM and CDR2 ANQGSEA.